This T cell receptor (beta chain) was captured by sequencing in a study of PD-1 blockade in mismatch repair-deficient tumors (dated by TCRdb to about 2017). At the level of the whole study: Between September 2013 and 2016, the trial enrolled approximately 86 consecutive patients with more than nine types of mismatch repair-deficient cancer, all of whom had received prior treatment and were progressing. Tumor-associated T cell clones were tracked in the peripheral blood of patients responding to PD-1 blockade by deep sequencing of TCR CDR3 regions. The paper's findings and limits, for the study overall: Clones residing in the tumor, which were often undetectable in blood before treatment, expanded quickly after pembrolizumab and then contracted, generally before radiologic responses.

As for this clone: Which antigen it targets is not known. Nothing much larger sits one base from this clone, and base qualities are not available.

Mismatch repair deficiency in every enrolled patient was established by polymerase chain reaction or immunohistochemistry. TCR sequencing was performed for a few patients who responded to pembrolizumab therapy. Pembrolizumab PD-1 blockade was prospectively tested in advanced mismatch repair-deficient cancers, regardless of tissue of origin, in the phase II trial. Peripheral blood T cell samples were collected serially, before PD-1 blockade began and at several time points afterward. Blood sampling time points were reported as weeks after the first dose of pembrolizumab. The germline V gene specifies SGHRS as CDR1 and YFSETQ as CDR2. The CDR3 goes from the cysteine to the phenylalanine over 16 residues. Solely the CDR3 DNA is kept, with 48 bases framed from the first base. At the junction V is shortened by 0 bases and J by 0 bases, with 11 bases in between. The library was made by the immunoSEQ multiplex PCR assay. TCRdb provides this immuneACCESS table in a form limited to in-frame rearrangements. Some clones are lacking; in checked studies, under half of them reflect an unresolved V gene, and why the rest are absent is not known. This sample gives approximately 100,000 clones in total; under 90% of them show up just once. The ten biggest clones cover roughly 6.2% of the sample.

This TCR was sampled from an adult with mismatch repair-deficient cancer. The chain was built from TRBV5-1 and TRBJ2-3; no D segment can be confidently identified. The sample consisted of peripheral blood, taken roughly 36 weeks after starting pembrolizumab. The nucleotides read TGCGCCAGCAGCTTGGCGTTGGCAGCTAGCACAGATACGCAGTATTTT. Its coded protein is CASSLALAASTDTQYF.